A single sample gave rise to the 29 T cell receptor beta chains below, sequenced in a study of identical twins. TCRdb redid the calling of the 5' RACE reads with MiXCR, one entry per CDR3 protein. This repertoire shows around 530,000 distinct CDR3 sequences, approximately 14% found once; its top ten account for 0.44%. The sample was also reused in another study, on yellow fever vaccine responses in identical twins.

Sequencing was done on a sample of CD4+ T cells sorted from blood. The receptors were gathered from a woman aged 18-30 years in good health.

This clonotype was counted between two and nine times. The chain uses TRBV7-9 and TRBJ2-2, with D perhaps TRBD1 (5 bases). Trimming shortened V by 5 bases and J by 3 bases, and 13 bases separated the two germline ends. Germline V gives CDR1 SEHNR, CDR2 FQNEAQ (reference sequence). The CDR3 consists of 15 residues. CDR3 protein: CASSDAGLDTGELFF. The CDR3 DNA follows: TGTGCCAGCAGCGACGCAGGGTTAGACACCGGGGAGCTGTTTTTT.

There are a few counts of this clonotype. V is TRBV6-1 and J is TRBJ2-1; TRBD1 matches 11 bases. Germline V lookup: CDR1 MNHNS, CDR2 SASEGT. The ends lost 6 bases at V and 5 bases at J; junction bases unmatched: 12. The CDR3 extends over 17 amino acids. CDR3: CASRGHRTGGLDNEQFF. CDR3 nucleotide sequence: TGTGCCAGCAGGGGTCACCGGACAGGGGGCCTTGACAATGAGCAGTTCTTC.

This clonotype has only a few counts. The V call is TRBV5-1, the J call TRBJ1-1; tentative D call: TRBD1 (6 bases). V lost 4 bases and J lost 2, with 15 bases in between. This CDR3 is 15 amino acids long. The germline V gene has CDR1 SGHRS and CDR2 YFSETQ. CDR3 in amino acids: CASSNNRVSNTEAFF. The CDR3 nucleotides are TGCGCCAGCAGCAACAACAGGGTCTCAAACACTGAAGCTTTCTTT.

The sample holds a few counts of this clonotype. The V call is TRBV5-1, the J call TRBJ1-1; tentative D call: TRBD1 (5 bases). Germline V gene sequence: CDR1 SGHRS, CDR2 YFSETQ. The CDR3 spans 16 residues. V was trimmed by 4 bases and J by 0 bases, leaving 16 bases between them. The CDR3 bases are TGCGCCAGCAGCGCGGGGCGGACGGAGATGAACACTGAAGCTTTCTTT. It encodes CASSAGRTEMNTEAFF. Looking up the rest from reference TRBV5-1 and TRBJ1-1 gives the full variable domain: KAGVTQTPRYLIKTRGQQVTLSCSPISGHRSVSWYQQTPGQGLQFLFEYFSETQRNKGNFPGRFSGRQFSNSRSEMNVSTLELGDSALYLCASSAGRTEMNTEAFFGQGTRLTVV.

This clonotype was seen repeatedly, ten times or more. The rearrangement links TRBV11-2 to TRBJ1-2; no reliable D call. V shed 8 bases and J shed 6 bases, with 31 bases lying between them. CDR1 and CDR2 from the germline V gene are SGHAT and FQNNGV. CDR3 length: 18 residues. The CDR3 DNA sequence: TGTGCCAGCCTCTTGAGAGCCCTAGCGGTTTTACACCGCCATGGCTACACCTTC. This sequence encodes CASLLRALAVLHRHGYTF.

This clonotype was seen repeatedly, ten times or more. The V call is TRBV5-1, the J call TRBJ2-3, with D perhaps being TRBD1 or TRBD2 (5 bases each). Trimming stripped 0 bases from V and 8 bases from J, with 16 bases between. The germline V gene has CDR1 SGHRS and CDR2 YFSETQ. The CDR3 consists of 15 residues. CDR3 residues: CASSLAGQGVGTQYF. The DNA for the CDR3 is TGCGCCAGCAGCTTGGCCGGGCAGGGAGTAGGTACGCAGTATTTT.

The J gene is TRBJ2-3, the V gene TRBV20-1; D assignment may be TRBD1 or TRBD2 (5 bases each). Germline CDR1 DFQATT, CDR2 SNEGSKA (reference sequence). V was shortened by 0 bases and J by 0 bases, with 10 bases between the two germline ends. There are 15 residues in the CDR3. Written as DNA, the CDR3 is TGCAGTGCTAGAGATGGGGGTTCTAGCACAGATACGCAGTATTTT. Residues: CSARDGGSSTDTQYF.

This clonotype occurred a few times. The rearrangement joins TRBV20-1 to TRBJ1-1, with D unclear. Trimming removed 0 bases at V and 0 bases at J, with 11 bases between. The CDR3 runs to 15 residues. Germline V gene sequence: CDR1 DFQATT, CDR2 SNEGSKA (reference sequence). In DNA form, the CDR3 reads TGCAGTGCTAGAGATCCTGCGAGACTGAACACTGAAGCTTTCTTT. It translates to CSARDPARLNTEAFF.

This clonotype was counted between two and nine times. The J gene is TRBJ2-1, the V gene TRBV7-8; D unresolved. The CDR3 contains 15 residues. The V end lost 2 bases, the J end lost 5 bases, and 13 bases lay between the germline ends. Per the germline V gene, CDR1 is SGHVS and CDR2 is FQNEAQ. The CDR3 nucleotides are TGTGCCAGCAGCTTACCATCAGCGAATGACAATGAGCAGTTCTTC. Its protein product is CASSLPSANDNEQFF.

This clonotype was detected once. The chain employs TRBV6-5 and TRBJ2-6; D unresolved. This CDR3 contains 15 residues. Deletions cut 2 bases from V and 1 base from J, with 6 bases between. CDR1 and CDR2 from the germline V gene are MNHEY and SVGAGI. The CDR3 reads CASSYRVSGANVLTF. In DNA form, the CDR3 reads TGTGCCAGCAGTTACCGGGTTTCTGGGGCCAACGTCCTGACTTTC.

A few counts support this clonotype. This CDR3 reads CSALGVSVPTDTQYF. For the CDR3, the DNA is TGCAGCGCTCTGGGGGTCTCAGTCCCCACAGATACGCAGTATTTT. The rearrangement links TRBV29-1 to TRBJ2-3; D tentatively reads TRBD1 or TRBD2 (5 bases each). Germline V gene lookup returns CDR1 SQVTM and CDR2 ANQGSEA. CDR3 length: 15 residues. Trimming stripped 7 bases from V and 2 bases from J, with 19 bases between.

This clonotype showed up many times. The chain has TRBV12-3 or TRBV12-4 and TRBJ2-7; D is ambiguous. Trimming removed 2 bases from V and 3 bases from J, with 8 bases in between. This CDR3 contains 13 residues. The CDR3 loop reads CASSLSPVYEQYV. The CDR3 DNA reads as TGTGCCAGCAGTTTAAGCCCTGTCTACGAGCAGTACGTC.

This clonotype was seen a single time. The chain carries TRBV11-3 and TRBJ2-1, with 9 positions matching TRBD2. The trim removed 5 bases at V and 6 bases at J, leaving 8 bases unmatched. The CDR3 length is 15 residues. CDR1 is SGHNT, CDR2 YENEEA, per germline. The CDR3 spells CASSPRVAGANEQFF. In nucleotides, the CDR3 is TGTGCCAGCAGCCCCCGGGTAGCGGGAGCCAATGAGCAGTTCTTC.

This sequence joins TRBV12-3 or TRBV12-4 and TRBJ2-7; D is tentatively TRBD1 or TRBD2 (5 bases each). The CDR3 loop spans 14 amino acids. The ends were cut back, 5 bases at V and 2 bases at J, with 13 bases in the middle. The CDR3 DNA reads TGTGCCAGCAGTCTCACCGGGGCGGCCTACGAGCAGTACTTC. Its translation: CASSLTGAAYEQYF.

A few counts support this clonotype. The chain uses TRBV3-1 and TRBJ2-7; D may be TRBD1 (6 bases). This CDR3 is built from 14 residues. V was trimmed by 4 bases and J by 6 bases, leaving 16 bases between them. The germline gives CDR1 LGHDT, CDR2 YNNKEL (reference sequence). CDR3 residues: CASSRTGNLGEQYV. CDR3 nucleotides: TGTGCCAGCAGCCGAACAGGGAATTTAGGCGAGCAGTACGTC.

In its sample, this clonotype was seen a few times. CDR3 sequence: CASSLVGAEKLFF. CDR3 DNA: TGTGCCAGCAGCTTGGTCGGTGCGGAAAAACTGTTTTTT. The chain has TRBV5-4 and TRBJ1-4; D call uncertain. This CDR3 has 13 residues. The germline V gene encodes CDR1 SGHNT and CDR2 YYREEE (reference sequence). Trimming took 0 bases from V and 8 from J, leaving 8 bases between them.

The CDR3 DNA reads as TGTGCCAGCAGCCAAGCTAGCGGCCTAAACAATGAGCAGTTCTTC. Its translation: CASSQASGLNNEQFF. This chain uses TRBV3-1 with TRBJ2-1, with 7 bases that match TRBD2. Per germline, CDR1 LGHDT and CDR2 YNNKEL (reference sequence). The CDR3 consists of 15 residues. J gave up 5 bases and V 1 base, and 5 bases lay outside the gene matches.

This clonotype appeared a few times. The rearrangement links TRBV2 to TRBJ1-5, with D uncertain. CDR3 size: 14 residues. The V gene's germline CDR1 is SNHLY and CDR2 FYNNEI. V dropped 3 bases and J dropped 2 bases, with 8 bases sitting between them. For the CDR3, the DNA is TGTGCCAGCAGTGATACAGTAGGCAATCAGCCCCAGCATTTT. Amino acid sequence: CASSDTVGNQPQHF.

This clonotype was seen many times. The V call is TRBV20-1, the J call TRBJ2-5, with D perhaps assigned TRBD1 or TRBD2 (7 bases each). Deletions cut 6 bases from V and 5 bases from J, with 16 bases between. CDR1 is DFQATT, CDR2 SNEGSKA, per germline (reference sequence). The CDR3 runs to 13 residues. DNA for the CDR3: TGCAGTGCCCCCCAGGGGGGGCCCGAGACCCAGTACTTC. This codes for CSAPQGGPETQYF.

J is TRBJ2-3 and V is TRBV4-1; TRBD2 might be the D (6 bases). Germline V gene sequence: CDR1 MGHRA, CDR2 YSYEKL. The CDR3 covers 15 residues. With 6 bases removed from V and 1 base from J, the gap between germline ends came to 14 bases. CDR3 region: CASRPPGLRTDTQYF. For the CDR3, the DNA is TGCGCCAGCAGGCCTCCGGGACTCCGCACAGATACGCAGTATTTT.

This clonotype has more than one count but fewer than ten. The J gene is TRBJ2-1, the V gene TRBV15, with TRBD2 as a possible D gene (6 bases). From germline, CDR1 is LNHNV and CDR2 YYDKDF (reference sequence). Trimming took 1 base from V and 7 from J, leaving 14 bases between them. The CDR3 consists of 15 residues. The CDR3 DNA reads TGTGCCACCAGCAGAGTGGGACTCTACGGGAATGAGCAGTTCTTC. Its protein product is CATSRVGLYGNEQFF.

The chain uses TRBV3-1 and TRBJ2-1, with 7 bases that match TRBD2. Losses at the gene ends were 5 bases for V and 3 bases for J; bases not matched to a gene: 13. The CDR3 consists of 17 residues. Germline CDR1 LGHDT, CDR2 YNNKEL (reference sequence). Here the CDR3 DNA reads TGTGCCAGCAGCGCCCAGAGGGCTAGCGGAAACTACAATGAGCAGTTCTTC. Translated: CASSAQRASGNYNEQFF.

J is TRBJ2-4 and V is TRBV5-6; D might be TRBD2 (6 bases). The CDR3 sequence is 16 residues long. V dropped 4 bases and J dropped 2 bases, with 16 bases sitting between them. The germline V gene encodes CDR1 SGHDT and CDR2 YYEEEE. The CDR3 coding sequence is TGTGCCAGCAGCACGAGGAGGGTCTTGACCAAAAACATTCAGTACTTC. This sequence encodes CASSTRRVLTKNIQYF.

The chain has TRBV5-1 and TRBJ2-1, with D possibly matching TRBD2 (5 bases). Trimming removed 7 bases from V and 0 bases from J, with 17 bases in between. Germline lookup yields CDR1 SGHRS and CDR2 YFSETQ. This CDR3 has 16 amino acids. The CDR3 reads CASRPEAQTSYNEQFF. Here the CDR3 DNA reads TGCGCCAGCCGGCCGGAGGCACAAACCTCCTACAATGAGCAGTTCTTC.

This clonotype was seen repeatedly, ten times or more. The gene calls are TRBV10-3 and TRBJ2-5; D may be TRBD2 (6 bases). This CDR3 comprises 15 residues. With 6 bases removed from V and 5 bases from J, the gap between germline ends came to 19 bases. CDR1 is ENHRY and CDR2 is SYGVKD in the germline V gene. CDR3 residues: CAISSRGGSRETQYF. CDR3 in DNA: TGTGCCATCAGCTCCCGGGGAGGTAGCAGGGAGACCCAGTACTTC.

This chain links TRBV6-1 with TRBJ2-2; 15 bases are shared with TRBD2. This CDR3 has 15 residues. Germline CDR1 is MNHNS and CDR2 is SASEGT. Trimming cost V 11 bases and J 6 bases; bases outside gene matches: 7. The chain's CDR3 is CAGLGLAGGPGELFF. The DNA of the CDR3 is TGTGCCGGCTTAGGACTAGCGGGAGGGCCCGGGGAGCTGTTTTTT.

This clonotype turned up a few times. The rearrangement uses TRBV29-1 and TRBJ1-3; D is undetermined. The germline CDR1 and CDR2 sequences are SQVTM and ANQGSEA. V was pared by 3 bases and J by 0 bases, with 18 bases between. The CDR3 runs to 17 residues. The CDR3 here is CSVEGSPPVASGNTIYF. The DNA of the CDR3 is TGCAGCGTTGAGGGCAGCCCTCCCGTTGCCTCTGGAAACACCATATATTTT. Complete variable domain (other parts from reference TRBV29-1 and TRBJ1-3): SAVISQKPSRDICQRGTSLTIQCQVDSQVTMMFWYRQQPGQSLTLIATANQGSEATYESGFVIDKFPISRPNLTFSTLTVSNMSPEDSSIYLCSVEGSPPVASGNTIYFGEGSWLTVV.

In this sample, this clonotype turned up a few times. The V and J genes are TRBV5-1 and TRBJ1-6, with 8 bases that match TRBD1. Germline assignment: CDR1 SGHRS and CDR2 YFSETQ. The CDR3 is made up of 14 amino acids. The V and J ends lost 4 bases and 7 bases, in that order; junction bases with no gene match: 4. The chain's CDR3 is CASSRGQDNSPLHF. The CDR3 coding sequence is TGCGCCAGCAGCCGGGGACAGGACAATTCACCCCTCCACTTT.

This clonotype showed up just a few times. This chain's CDR3 is CASTPWGTYNEQFF. The CDR3 DNA reads TGTGCCAGCACCCCGTGGGGGACCTACAATGAGCAGTTCTTC. The chain joins TRBV7-2 to TRBJ2-1; D tentatively reads TRBD1 or TRBD2 (5 bases each). CDR1 is SGHTA and CDR2 is FQGNSA in the germline V gene. The CDR3 contains 14 residues. V was trimmed by 7 bases and J by 2 bases, leaving 12 bases between them.